This T cell receptor beta chain derives from a study of blood T cells in healthy people across ages (dated by TCRdb to the mid-2010s). In the study overall: In model experiments, template switching captured roughly one uniquely barcoded TCR beta cDNA molecule for every two T cells. To avoid experimental bias, donors of different ages were randomly spread across the sequencing lanes. The study measured age-related changes in TCR beta repertoire diversity using deep sequencing normalized with unique cDNA molecular identifiers. The study analyzed two additional independent replicas of 1 million unique cDNA reads from the same blood draw for two donors, one aged 18 to 30 and one aged 80 or older. Donors were grouped into four age groups: young (average 16 years), middle-aged (less than 40), aged (roughly 67) and long-lived (approximately 75).

The 40 or so donors, aged about 6 to 100 years, were systemically healthy Caucasian individuals from Russia. About 10 milliliters of peripheral blood were collected from each donor into EDTA-treated Vacutainer tubes. Ficoll-Paque density-gradient centrifugation was used to isolate PBMCs, with at least 7 million obtained per sample. Trizol reagent was used to extract total RNA from PBMCs, with at least 6 micrograms per sample. Naive CD45RAhigh/CD27high T cell percentages were measured by flow cytometry on a PBMC aliquot from every donor. Receptor amplification or capture employed 5' RACE. Sequencing instrument: Illumina HiSeq 2500. The second PCR ran for roughly 7 to 11 cycles and used a J-beta primer mix along with a sample-barcoded 5' primer. A unique molecular identifier was introduced onto each TCR beta cDNA molecule by a template-switch 5' adaptor carrying 12 random nucleotides. Each sample yielded at least 3 million CDR3-containing paired-end reads. All of the RNA was converted into first-strand cDNA using the Mint cDNA synthesis kit, with a TRBC-specific oligonucleotide serving as the primer. All cDNA was treated with uracil-DNA glycosylase and then went through a first 18-cycle PCR with the universal primers M1SS and BC2_uni_R. As for the authors' bioinformatics: Each sample was normalized by randomly selecting 1 million high-quality reads, each carrying a distinct molecular identifier. Reads with shared molecular identifiers were discarded instead of being binned into consensus sequences. MiTCR, set to a Q25 quality threshold and the strictest error-elimination algorithm, was used for CDR3 identification, clonotype clustering and error correction. A nonparametric unseen species model using Euler transformation provided a lower-bound estimate of total TCR beta diversity. TCRdb reworked the public reads: Q25 trimming with fastp, MiXCR clone assembly, productive beta chains retained. Records with the same CDR3 protein are collapsed into one entry carrying the most frequent genes and DNA. The V and J calls reflect TCRdb's pipeline rather than the authors' work. The sample table records about 580,000 distinct CDR3 sequences; more than 45% of these occur just once. About 26% of the sample comes from the top ten.

The V end gives up 0 bases and the J end 5 bases, leaving 6 bases in the junction not matched to a gene. Taken from cysteine to phenylalanine, the CDR3 has 15 residues. Of all the DNA, just the CDR3 is kept, 45 bases in frame from base 1. The germline V gene sets CDR1 to MGHRA and CDR2 to YSYEKL. About this clonotype: Its antigen target is currently unknown. Within one base of it there is no much larger clone, and no base qualities were kept.

The paper's findings and limits, for the study overall: Observed TCR beta diversity correlated strongly with the percentage of naive T cells measured by flow cytometry. Donor CMV infection status was unknown, potentially confounding age-related changes in expanded clonotypes. Estimates of total diversity based on one million sequenced T cells were considered lower bounds and underestimates. The long-lived group showed more naive CD4+ T cells, fewer expanded clones and increased TCR diversity than the aged group, suggesting age selection. As age increased, observed TCR beta diversity per million T cells dropped in a roughly linear way, and a significant reduction was already evident by age 40. Because profiling used bulk unsorted PBMCs, naive and antigen-experienced compartments could not be compared conclusively.

This TCR came from a man of 80 years or more in good health. What was sequenced was blood. The chain is assembled from TRBV4-1 and TRBJ1-2; 7 central nucleotides agree with TRBD1. The CDR3 region reads CASSQERAGGYGYTF. Read as DNA, the sequence is TGCGCCAGCAGCCAAGAGAGGGCAGGGGGTTATGGCTACACCTTC.